This TCR beta chain originates from a study of chemoradiotherapy in HPV16-positive cancers. As for the study in general: Candidate HPV-specific clones and shared TCR motifs came from two HPV16-positive patients.

V was pared by 8 bases and J by 5 bases, with 6 bases of the junction left unmatched. Germline V gene sequence: CDR1 MRHNA, CDR2 SNTAGT. The CDR3 consists of 16 residues. TCRdb's table, derived via immunoSEQ multiplex PCR, lists solely in-frame clones and lacks some. This table holds around 12,000 clones, around 87% found once. Over chemoradiotherapy, repertoires were sampled more than once. This specimen was blood, taken from a patient who underwent chemoradiotherapy. This sequence joins TRBV6-4 and TRBJ2-1; 16 bases match TRBD2. This sequence originates from a human donor with HPV-associated anogenital cancer. CDR3 sequence (DNA): TGTGCCAGCGCGGGGACTAGCGGGGGGGCCCACAATGAGCAGTTCTTC. Its translation is CASAGTSGGAHNEQFF.